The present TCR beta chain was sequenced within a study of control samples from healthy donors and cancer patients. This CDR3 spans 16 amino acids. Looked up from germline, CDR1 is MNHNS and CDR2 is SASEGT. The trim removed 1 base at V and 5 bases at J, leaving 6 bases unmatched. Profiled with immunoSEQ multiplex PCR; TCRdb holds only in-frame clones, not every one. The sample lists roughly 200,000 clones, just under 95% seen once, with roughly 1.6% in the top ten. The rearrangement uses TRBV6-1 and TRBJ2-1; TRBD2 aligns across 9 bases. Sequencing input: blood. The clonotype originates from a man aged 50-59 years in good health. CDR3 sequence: CASSEGPSGVDNEQFF. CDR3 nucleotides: TGTGCCAGCAGTGAAGGGCCTAGCGGGGTGGACAATGAGCAGTTCTTC.